This paragraph reports one T cell receptor beta chain. Its antigen remains unknown. This sample was included in a study of response to subunit inactivated influenza vaccine. Findings of the study overall: Authors proposed each seasonal influenza vaccination draws in few new T cells.

The CDR3 is made up of 16 amino acids. Unmatched junction bases numbered 5, after V lost 6 bases and J lost 4 bases. TCRdb re-called the RT-PCR reads through MiXCR, storing one row per CDR3 protein. The top ten clones hold roughly 36% of a sample with approximately 160,000 distinct CDR3 sequences, around 11% of them seen once. This chain connects TRBV12-3 or TRBV12-4 to TRBJ2-1; TRBD2 matches 14 bases. The source is a man aged 50 to 75 who received an inactivated influenza vaccine. The sequenced sample was CD8+ T cells sorted from PBMCs, obtained around 2 years after vaccination. The CDR3 DNA reads TGTGCCAGCAGAAAGGGACTAGCGGGGGTTTACAATGAGCAGTTCTTC. Residues: CASRKGLAGVYNEQFF.